Listed below are T cell receptor beta chains from one sample, sequenced in a study of lymphopenia after photon versus proton radiotherapy. This table comes from immunoSEQ multiplex PCR, and its TCRdb copy is limited to in-frame clones, with some not included. The sample has fewer than 25,000 clones; approximately 84% are singletons. This specimen consisted of peripheral blood, obtained from a patient treated with photon-based radiotherapy. These receptors were obtained from a man between 35 and 55 years old with gastric cancer. The CDR3 runs from the conserved cysteine through the conserved F or W. The D gene is left open where the match is weak. Clone size is not always given. Where it is, it says once, few, many or a class for expanded clones.

v_gene: TRBV25-1; abundance: few; j_gene: TRBJ2-2; d_gene: TRBD1; CDR3aa: CATTGGTGYTGELFF; CDR3nt: TGTGCCACTACAGGGGGGACAGGGTACACCGGGGAGCTGTTTTTT
v_gene: TRBV4-2; abundance: NA; j_gene: TRBJ2-7; d_gene: NA; CDR3aa: CASRLGQSSSYEQYF; CDR3nt: TGTGCCAGCAGACTCGGACAGTCGAGCTCCTACGAGCAGTACTTC
v_gene: TRBV9; abundance: NA; j_gene: TRBJ2-2; d_gene: TRBD1; CDR3aa: CASSVYRGLTGELFF; CDR3nt: TGTGCCAGCAGCGTCTACAGGGGTCTGACCGGGGAGCTGTTTTTT
v_gene: TRBV2; abundance: few; j_gene: TRBJ1-5; d_gene: NA; CDR3aa: CASSEARDNQPQHF; CDR3nt: TGTGCCAGCAGTGAGGCCCGGGACAATCAGCCCCAGCATTTT
v_gene: TRBV14; abundance: NA; j_gene: TRBJ2-1; d_gene: TRBD2; CDR3aa: CASSQLAGSGGLYNEQFF; CDR3nt: TGTGCCAGCAGCCAACTTGCGGGATCGGGGGGTTTATACAATGAGCAGTTCTTC
v_gene: TRBV7-9; abundance: once; j_gene: TRBJ1-2; d_gene: NA; CDR3aa: CASSEEIFVAGDTGYTF; CDR3nt: TGTGCCAGCAGCGAAGAAATCTTTGTGGCGGGAGACACTGGCTACACCTTC
v_gene: TRBV15; abundance: NA; j_gene: TRBJ1-1; d_gene: NA; CDR3aa: CATSRGDFPMNTEAFF; CDR3nt: TGTGCCACCAGCAGAGGGGACTTTCCAATGAACACTGAAGCTTTCTTT
v_gene: TRBV4-2; abundance: NA; j_gene: TRBJ2-1; d_gene: TRBD2; CDR3aa: CASSQVAGWDYNEQFF; CDR3nt: TGTGCCAGCAGCCAAGTAGCGGGGTGGGACTACAATGAGCAGTTCTTC
v_gene: TRBV7-9; abundance: once; j_gene: TRBJ1-1; d_gene: NA; CDR3aa: CASSLEGIGNTEAFF; CDR3nt: TGTGCCAGCAGCTTAGAGGGGATTGGGAACACTGAAGCTTTCTTT
v_gene: TRBV5-4; abundance: NA; j_gene: TRBJ2-6; d_gene: NA; CDR3aa: CAAYSPGANVLTF; CDR3nt: TGTGCCGCCTACAGCCCTGGGGCCAACGTCCTGACTTTC
v_gene: TRBV5-4; abundance: NA; j_gene: TRBJ2-1; d_gene: TRBD2; CDR3aa: CASSRGGSGDYNEQFF; CDR3nt: TGTGCCAGCAGCAGAGGAGGTAGCGGGGACTACAATGAGCAGTTCTTC
v_gene: TRBV7-9; abundance: NA; j_gene: TRBJ1-4; d_gene: TRBD1; CDR3aa: CASSARTGGEKLFF; CDR3nt: TGTGCCAGCAGCGCCAGGACAGGAGGAGAAAAACTGTTTTTT
v_gene: TRBV6-7; abundance: NA; j_gene: TRBJ2-1; d_gene: NA; CDR3aa: CANSYSQSSYNEQFF; CDR3nt: TGTGCCAACAGTTACTCACAGAGCTCCTACAATGAGCAGTTCTTC
v_gene: TRBV21-1; abundance: NA; j_gene: TRBJ1-1; d_gene: NA; CDR3aa: CASSSRLDGPVTEAFF; CDR3nt: TGTGCCAGCAGCTCTCGACTCGACGGGCCGGTCACTGAAGCTTTCTTT
v_gene: TRBV4-1; abundance: NA; j_gene: TRBJ1-5; d_gene: NA; CDR3aa: CASSQWNSREQPQHF; CDR3nt: TGCGCCAGCAGCCAATGGAACAGTAGGGAGCAGCCCCAGCATTTT
v_gene: TRBV2; abundance: NA; j_gene: TRBJ2-7; d_gene: NA; CDR3aa: CASRDPGGADYEQYF; CDR3nt: TGTGCCAGCAGGGACCCTGGGGGGGCGGATTACGAGCAGTACTTC
v_gene: TRBV9; abundance: NA; j_gene: TRBJ1-1; d_gene: NA; CDR3aa: CASSVGGRNTEAFF; CDR3nt: TGTGCCAGCAGCGTGGGGGGGAGGAACACTGAAGCTTTCTTT
v_gene: TRBV27; abundance: NA; j_gene: TRBJ2-3; d_gene: NA; CDR3aa: CASSGGGDTQYF; CDR3nt: TGTGCCAGCAGTGGAGGGGGGGATACGCAGTATTTT
v_gene: TRBV5-1; abundance: NA; j_gene: TRBJ1-6; d_gene: TRBD1; CDR3aa: CASSLGQGSFNSPLHF; CDR3nt: TGCGCCAGCAGCCTGGGACAGGGGTCCTTCAATTCACCCCTCCACTTT
v_gene: TRBV7-9; abundance: NA; j_gene: TRBJ1-5; d_gene: NA; CDR3aa: CASSLLDQPQHF; CDR3nt: TGTGCCAGCAGCTTATTGGATCAGCCCCAGCATTTT
v_gene: TRBV7-9; abundance: NA; j_gene: TRBJ1-1; d_gene: TRBD1; CDR3aa: CASSFWVGQGASTEAFF; CDR3nt: TGTGCCAGCAGCTTTTGGGTGGGACAGGGGGCGAGCACTGAAGCTTTCTTT
v_gene: TRBV30; abundance: NA; j_gene: TRBJ1-2; d_gene: TRBD1; CDR3aa: CAWSGGLGTGDGYTF; CDR3nt: TGTGCCTGGAGTGGGGGCTTAGGGACAGGGGATGGCTACACCTTC
v_gene: TRBV7-8; abundance: NA; j_gene: TRBJ2-1; d_gene: NA; CDR3aa: CASSLGPTHNEQFF; CDR3nt: TGTGCCAGCAGCTTAGGCCCGACACACAATGAGCAGTTCTTC
v_gene: TRBV9; abundance: NA; j_gene: TRBJ2-5; d_gene: NA; CDR3aa: CASSVGQQETQYF; CDR3nt: TGTGCCAGCAGCGTCGGACAGCAAGAGACCCAGTACTTC
v_gene: TRBV5-5; abundance: NA; j_gene: TRBJ2-5; d_gene: NA; CDR3aa: CASNAAGGQQETQYF; CDR3nt: TGTGCCAGCAACGCCGCCGGGGGGCAGCAAGAGACCCAGTACTTC
v_gene: TRBV4-2; abundance: NA; j_gene: TRBJ2-7; d_gene: TRBD2; CDR3aa: CASSQVTSGRLRYEQYF; CDR3nt: TGTGCCAGCAGCCAAGTAACTAGCGGGAGGTTGCGCTACGAGCAGTACTTC
v_gene: TRBV19; abundance: NA; j_gene: TRBJ1-5; d_gene: NA; CDR3aa: CASSILSRSGQPQHF; CDR3nt: TGTGCCAGTAGTATCCTCTCAAGGTCAGGCCAGCCCCAGCATTTT
v_gene: TRBV10-2; abundance: NA; j_gene: TRBJ2-7; d_gene: NA; CDR3aa: CASSDEGYEQYF; CDR3nt: TGCGCCAGCAGTGATGAGGGCTACGAGCAGTACTTC
v_gene: TRBV7-6; abundance: NA; j_gene: TRBJ2-7; d_gene: TRBD2; CDR3aa: CASSLASGNEQYF; CDR3nt: TGTGCCAGCAGCTTAGCTAGCGGGAACGAGCAGTACTTC
v_gene: TRBV29-1; abundance: NA; j_gene: TRBJ2-3; d_gene: TRBD1; CDR3aa: CSVEGGSGGIADTQYF; CDR3nt: TGCAGCGTTGAGGGTGGGTCAGGGGGCATCGCAGATACGCAGTATTTT
v_gene: TRBV4-1; abundance: few; j_gene: TRBJ2-2; d_gene: NA; CDR3aa: CASSQDYGLWLFF; CDR3nt: TGCGCCAGCAGCCAAGATTATGGACTGTGGCTGTTTTTT
v_gene: TRBV6-1; abundance: few; j_gene: TRBJ1-6; d_gene: NA; CDR3aa: CASLGGGSNNSPLHF; CDR3nt: TGTGCCAGCCTTGGGGGGGGTAGTAATAATTCACCCCTCCACTTT
v_gene: TRBV7-2; abundance: NA; j_gene: TRBJ1-3; d_gene: NA; CDR3aa: CASSLSGNTIYF; CDR3nt: TGTGCCAGCAGCTTATCTGGAAACACCATATATTTT
v_gene: TRBV5-5; abundance: once; j_gene: TRBJ1-1; d_gene: NA; CDR3aa: CASSLEGQTGAEAFF; CDR3nt: TGTGCCAGCAGCTTAGAAGGACAAACTGGGGCTGAAGCTTTCTTT
v_gene: TRBV2; abundance: NA; j_gene: TRBJ1-2; d_gene: NA; CDR3aa: CASSEDGTAANYGYTF; CDR3nt: TGTGCCAGCAGTGAAGATGGTACGGCGGCCAACTATGGCTACACCTTC
v_gene: TRBV27; abundance: NA; j_gene: TRBJ1-1; d_gene: NA; CDR3aa: CASTTSPPGLEAFF; CDR3nt: TGTGCCAGCACCACATCCCCGCCAGGACTTGAAGCTTTCTTT
v_gene: TRBV9; abundance: NA; j_gene: TRBJ2-7; d_gene: NA; CDR3aa: CASSSRDRSYEQYF; CDR3nt: TGTGCCAGCAGCTCCCGGGACCGATCCTACGAGCAGTACTTC
v_gene: TRBV7-2; abundance: NA; j_gene: TRBJ1-5; d_gene: NA; CDR3aa: CASSLMPSGNQPQHF; CDR3nt: TGTGCCAGCAGCTTAATGCCCTCCGGCAATCAGCCCCAGCATTTT
v_gene: TRBV12-5; abundance: NA; j_gene: TRBJ1-2; d_gene: NA; CDR3aa: CASALGRLGGYTF; CDR3nt: TGTGCTAGTGCCTTGGGGCGCTTAGGGGGCTACACCTTC
v_gene: TRBV4-2; abundance: NA; j_gene: TRBJ2-1; d_gene: TRBD2; CDR3aa: CASSQEGLAGATSSYNEQFF; CDR3nt: TGTGCCAGCAGCCAAGAGGGACTAGCGGGGGCTACGAGCTCCTACAATGAGCAGTTCTTC
v_gene: TRBV11-3; abundance: NA; j_gene: TRBJ2-5; d_gene: NA; CDR3aa: CASSPRGAEQETQYF; CDR3nt: TGTGCCAGCAGCCCCCGGGGGGCGGAACAAGAGACCCAGTACTTC
v_gene: TRBV7-3; abundance: few; j_gene: TRBJ2-2; d_gene: NA; CDR3aa: CASRDSGQGELFF; CDR3nt: TGTGCCAGCAGGGACAGCGGTCAGGGGGAGCTGTTTTTT
v_gene: TRBV5-1; abundance: NA; j_gene: TRBJ2-3; d_gene: NA; CDR3aa: CASNEIQRSTDTQYF; CDR3nt: TGCGCCAGTAATGAAATCCAGCGGAGCACAGATACGCAGTATTTT
v_gene: TRBV5-1; abundance: NA; j_gene: TRBJ2-7; d_gene: NA; CDR3aa: CASSATSGPNEQYF; CDR3nt: TGCGCCAGCAGCGCAACTTCGGGCCCGAACGAGCAGTACTTC
v_gene: TRBV9; abundance: few; j_gene: TRBJ2-2; d_gene: NA; CDR3aa: CASSVARVTGELFF; CDR3nt: TGTGCCAGCAGCGTAGCTAGGGTCACCGGGGAGCTGTTTTTT
v_gene: TRBV11-2; abundance: few; j_gene: TRBJ2-1; d_gene: NA; CDR3aa: CASSWTSEQFF; CDR3nt: TGTGCCAGCAGTTGGACTTCTGAGCAGTTCTTC
v_gene: TRBV21-1; abundance: NA; j_gene: TRBJ2-1; d_gene: NA; CDR3aa: CASSKIRVNEQFF; CDR3nt: TGTGCCAGCAGCAAAATCAGAGTGAATGAGCAGTTCTTC
v_gene: TRBV6-4; abundance: NA; j_gene: TRBJ2-1; d_gene: TRBD2; CDR3aa: CASSDISGGAYNEQFF; CDR3nt: TGTGCCAGCAGTGACATTAGCGGGGGGGCCTACAATGAGCAGTTCTTC
v_gene: TRBV6-1; abundance: NA; j_gene: TRBJ1-5; d_gene: NA; CDR3aa: CASSEGRGSSNQPQHF; CDR3nt: TGTGCCAGCAGTGAAGGGCGGGGGTCTAGCAATCAGCCCCAGCATTTT
v_gene: TRBV4-3; abundance: NA; j_gene: TRBJ1-2; d_gene: NA; CDR3aa: CASSQDPQGYGGYTF; CDR3nt: TGCGCCAGCAGCCAAGATCCCCAGGGTTATGGGGGCTACACCTTC
v_gene: TRBV15; abundance: NA; j_gene: TRBJ1-1; d_gene: NA; CDR3aa: CATSPGHQNTEAFF; CDR3nt: TGTGCCACCAGCCCAGGACACCAGAACACTGAAGCTTTCTTT
v_gene: TRBV19; abundance: NA; j_gene: TRBJ1-5; d_gene: TRBD1; CDR3aa: CASGSRQGALNQPQHF; CDR3nt: TGTGCCAGTGGTAGCAGACAGGGGGCCTTAAATCAGCCCCAGCATTTT
v_gene: TRBV2; abundance: NA; j_gene: TRBJ2-7; d_gene: NA; CDR3aa: CASSFTRYEQYF; CDR3nt: TGTGCCAGCAGCTTCACCCGCTACGAGCAGTACTTC
v_gene: TRBV19; abundance: NA; j_gene: TRBJ1-5; d_gene: NA; CDR3aa: CASSPTNQPQHF; CDR3nt: TGTGCCAGTAGTCCTACGAATCAGCCCCAGCATTTT
v_gene: TRBV5-1; abundance: NA; j_gene: TRBJ2-1; d_gene: TRBD2; CDR3aa: CASSPTGTSGSSSYNEQFF; CDR3nt: TGCGCCAGCAGCCCAACCGGGACTAGCGGTTCTAGCTCCTACAATGAGCAGTTCTTC
v_gene: TRBV5-5; abundance: NA; j_gene: TRBJ2-7; d_gene: NA; CDR3aa: CASSLDTAYEQYF; CDR3nt: TGTGCCAGCAGCTTAGACACCGCCTACGAGCAGTACTTC
v_gene: TRBV6-5; abundance: NA; j_gene: TRBJ2-2; d_gene: TRBD2; CDR3aa: CASSSSGGAYGGELFF; CDR3nt: TGTGCCAGCAGTTCTAGCGGGGGGGCCTATGGCGGGGAGCTGTTTTTT
v_gene: TRBV2; abundance: few; j_gene: TRBJ1-5; d_gene: NA; CDR3aa: CASTRRVNQPQHF; CDR3nt: TGTGCCAGCACCAGACGGGTCAATCAGCCCCAGCATTTT